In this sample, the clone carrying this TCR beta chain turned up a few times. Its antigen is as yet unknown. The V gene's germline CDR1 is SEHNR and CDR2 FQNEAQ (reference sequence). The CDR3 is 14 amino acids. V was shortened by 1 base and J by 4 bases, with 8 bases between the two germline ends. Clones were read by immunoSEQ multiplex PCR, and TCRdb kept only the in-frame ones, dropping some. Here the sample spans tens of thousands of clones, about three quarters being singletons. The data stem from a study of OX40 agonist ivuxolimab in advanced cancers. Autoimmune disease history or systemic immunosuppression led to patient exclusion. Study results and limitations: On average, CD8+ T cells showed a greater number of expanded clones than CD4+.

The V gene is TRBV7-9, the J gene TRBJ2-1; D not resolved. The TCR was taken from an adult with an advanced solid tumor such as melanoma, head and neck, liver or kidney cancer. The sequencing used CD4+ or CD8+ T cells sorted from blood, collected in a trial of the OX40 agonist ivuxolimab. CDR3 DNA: TGTGCCAGCAGCTTAGGATTTGTTTACAATGAGCAGTTCTTC. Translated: CASSLGFVYNEQFF.